Each of the 9 T cell receptor beta chains below was sequenced from the same sample in a study of cytomegalovirus exposure and HLA in healthy donors. The PCR ran on 60 Vbeta and 13 Jbeta primers. Sequencing was performed with immunoSEQ multiplex PCR; in TCRdb, only in-frame clones are kept and a portion is missing. In the table there are around 120,000 clones, about 78% of which are singletons. Material: PBMCs. These receptors came from a woman between 40 and 55 years old in good health and CMV-seropositive.

The J gene is TRBJ1-1, the V gene TRBV5-1, with D hard to call. Trimming left V 0 bases short and J 4 bases short, with 4 bases between. This CDR3 contains 12 residues. In germline, CDR1 is SGHRS, CDR2 YFSETQ. This CDR3 reads CASSLVSTEAFF. CDR3 in DNA: TGCGCCAGCAGCTTGGTCAGCACTGAAGCTTTCTTT.

This clone has more than one count but fewer than ten. This rearrangement joins TRBV7-9 to TRBJ1-5, with D unresolved. Germline assignment: CDR1 SEHNR and CDR2 FQNEAQ (reference sequence). CDR3 length equals 15 residues. V was pared by 5 bases and J by 0 bases, with 11 bases between. The chain's CDR3 is CASSQGGFSNQPQHF. CDR3 sequence (DNA): TGTGCCAGCAGCCAAGGAGGGTTTAGCAATCAGCCCCAGCATTTT.

This chain links TRBV5-1 with TRBJ2-7, with a weak D call TRBD2 (5 bases). The V and J ends lost 5 bases and 5 bases respectively, with 11 bases between them. The CDR3 covers 12 residues. Looked up from germline, CDR1 is SGHRS and CDR2 is YFSETQ. The CDR3 DNA follows: TGCGCCAGCAGAGGTGACGGGGACGAGCAGTACTTC. It translates to CASRGDGDEQYF.

In its sample, this clone was seen a few times. The chain carries TRBV5-1 and TRBJ2-5; 11 bases are a match to TRBD1. The trim removed 2 bases at V and 5 bases at J, leaving 8 bases unmatched. CDR1 SGHRS and CDR2 YFSETQ come from the germline V gene. The CDR3 has 16 amino acids. The CDR3 here is CASSFLGQGASETQYF. Written as DNA, the CDR3 is TGCGCCAGCAGCTTTCTCGGACAGGGGGCATCGGAGACCCAGTACTTC.

The chain links TRBV2 to TRBJ1-1; D not resolved. The CDR3 has 13 amino acids. Germline assignment: CDR1 SNHLY and CDR2 FYNNEI. V was shortened by 5 bases and J by 2 bases, with 9 bases between the two germline ends. CDR3 nucleotide sequence: TGTGCCAGCAGTCCTGGGAGTAACACTGAAGCTTTCTTT. Translating it yields CASSPGSNTEAFF. The full variable domain, its missing parts supplied by reference TRBV2 and TRBJ1-1, is EPEVTQTPSHQVTQMGQEVILRCVPISNHLYFYWYRQILGQKVEFLVSFYNNEISEKSEIFDDQFSVERPDGSNFTLKIRSTKLEDSAMYFCASSPGSNTEAFFGQGTRLTVV.

A few counts support this clone. The genes are TRBV7-2 and TRBJ1-1, with D possibly being TRBD1 (6 bases). V gave up 1 base and J gave up 4 bases, with 13 bases separating them. This CDR3 has 15 residues. Germline values: CDR1 SGHTA, CDR2 FQGNSA. The CDR3: CASSLEFGRGTEAFF. CDR3 DNA sequence: TGTGCCAGCAGCTTAGAATTTGGCAGGGGCACTGAAGCTTTCTTT.

This chain links TRBV6-6 with TRBJ1-2; a possible D gene is TRBD1 (6 bases). V dropped 6 bases and J dropped 5 bases, with 13 bases sitting between them. This CDR3 spans 13 amino acids. Germline V CDR1 and CDR2: MNHNY, SVGAGI (reference sequence). CDR3 residues: CASSYDRSYGYTF. The CDR3 DNA reads TGTGCCAGCAGCTACGACAGGAGTTATGGCTACACCTTC.

The rearrangement joins TRBV4-3 to TRBJ1-3, with D possibly TRBD1 on 6 matching bases. Deletions cut 4 bases from V and 3 bases from J, with 22 bases between. Germline V CDR1 and CDR2: LGHNA, YSLEER. This CDR3 is built from 18 residues. CDR3 DNA sequence: TGCGCCAGCAGCCGAATCCAGGGGCCGCCGTTGGATGGAAACACCATATATTTT. This translates into CASSRIQGPPLDGNTIYF.

This chain joins TRBV29-1 and TRBJ1-2; D is uncertain. This CDR3 has 12 residues. The V gene lost 6 bases and the J gene lost 5 bases, with 13 bases spanning the gap. The germline CDR1 and CDR2 sequences are SQVTM and ANQGSEA. The DNA for the CDR3 is TGCAGCGTCGCCGGGAGCGATTATGGCTACACCTTC. This codes for CSVAGSDYGYTF.